The 14 T cell receptor beta chains given below trace back to one sample, sequenced in a study of blood T cells in healthy people across ages (dated by TCRdb to between 2015 and 2016). Library generation was performed with 5' RACE. The sequencer was an Illumina HiSeq 2500. A second PCR of roughly 6 to 12 cycles was performed with a sample-barcoded 5' primer and a J-beta primer mix. The public reads were run again by TCRdb, first through fastp at Q25 and then through MiXCR, and only productive beta chains were kept. CDR3 protein sequences are deduplicated, and each keeps its most common genes and DNA. This sample gives approximately 770,000 distinct CDR3 sequences in total; over 45% of them show up just once. Roughly 20% of the sample rests with the top ten. Sequenced material: blood. These receptors came from a man aged 30 to 39 in good health.

The rearrangement uses TRBV6-2 or TRBV6-3 and TRBJ2-1; perhaps TRBD2 as D (6 bases). The germline V gene encodes CDR1 MNHEY and CDR2 SVGEGT. V shed 10 bases and J shed 0 bases, with 13 bases lying between them. This CDR3 spans 14 amino acids. CDR3 sequence (DNA): TGTGCCATCGGGGGTATTAGCTCCTACAATGAGCAGTTCTTC. It specifies CAIGGISSYNEQFF.

This clonotype was seen a handful of times. The CDR3, as DNA: TGCGCCAGCAGCTACACAGGGACCAACCCGGAGACCCAGTACTTC. Protein: CASSYTGTNPETQYF. This chain joins TRBV5-1 and TRBJ2-5, with D perhaps matching TRBD1 (6 bases). Germline CDR1 is SGHRS and CDR2 is YFSETQ. The CDR3 has 15 residues. V was pared by 3 bases and J by 5 bases, with 17 bases between.

The genes are TRBV10-3 and TRBJ2-4, with D perhaps matching TRBD2 (5 bases). V lost 2 bases, J lost 5 bases, and 10 bases lay in between. The germline V gene encodes CDR1 ENHRY and CDR2 SYGVKD. The CDR3 spans 14 residues. The CDR3 loop reads CAISENVLENIQYF. The CDR3 DNA sequence: TGTGCCATCAGTGAGAACGTACTAGAAAACATTCAGTACTTC.

This clonotype was detected only a few times. The chain employs TRBV7-2 and TRBJ2-7; a weak D match, TRBD1 (5 bases). The germline CDR1 and CDR2 sequences are SGHTA and FQGNSA. V gave up 5 bases and J gave up 4 bases, with 12 bases separating them. The CDR3 spans 13 residues. CDR3: CASSPWGGYEQYF. The CDR3 DNA reads TGTGCCAGCAGCCCCTGGGGCGGATACGAGCAGTACTTC.

This clonotype was seen a handful of times. This chain uses TRBV6-1 with TRBJ2-6; no reliable D call. This CDR3 spans 11 amino acids. Germline V gene lookup returns CDR1 MNHNS and CDR2 SASEGT. V lost 8 bases and J 8 bases, leaving 7 bases between the germline ends. The CDR3, as DNA: TGTGCCAGCTACAGCCCCAACGTCCTGACTTTC. This encodes CASYSPNVLTF.

On this clonotype itself: The germline gene is not matched at one end of the junction; a read error may be the cause. This rearrangement joins TRBV7-2 to TRBJ2-3, with 8 bases that match TRBD2. The CDR3 is made up of 17 amino acids. The germline V gene encodes CDR1 SGHTA and CDR2 FQGNSA. The DNA for the CDR3 is TGTGCCAGCAGGCAAAGCGGAGCGGGGGAGGTTTTGGATACGCGGTATTTT. This translates into CASRQSGAGEVLDTRYF.

This chain uses TRBV7-8 with TRBJ1-2; D is unresolved. The germline V gene encodes CDR1 SGHVS and CDR2 FQNEAQ. This CDR3 is built from 13 residues. Trimming left V 5 bases short and J 7 bases short, with 14 bases between. CDR3 bases: TGTGCCAGCAGCCCAAGTTGGGGTTCTGGCTACACCTTC. Amino acid sequence: CASSPSWGSGYTF.

This rearrangement joins TRBV7-2 to TRBJ1-2, with D perhaps matching TRBD1 (6 bases). Germline V gene lookup returns CDR1 SGHTA and CDR2 FQGNSA. The CDR3 contains 15 residues. The ends were cut back, 2 bases at V and 5 bases at J, with 15 bases in the middle. CDR3 loop: CASSLRQALRYGYTF. The CDR3 DNA is TGTGCCAGCAGCTTAAGACAGGCCCTCAGATATGGCTACACCTTC.

V gene TRBV2 combines with J gene TRBJ2-3, with D hard to call. This CDR3 contains 14 residues. Germline loops: CDR1 SNHLY, CDR2 FYNNEI. Trimming removed 5 bases from V and 4 bases from J, with 13 bases in between. This CDR3 reads CASSPSVLADTQYF. CDR3 in DNA: TGTGCCAGCAGTCCCAGCGTACTCGCAGATACGCAGTATTTT.

The chain joins TRBV5-6 to TRBJ2-5; 9 positions match TRBD2. The CDR3 is made up of 16 amino acids. Germline V lookup: CDR1 SGHDT, CDR2 YYEEEE. V trimming: 3 bases; J trimming: 11 bases; junction bases outside the gene matches: 17. CDR3 protein: CASSSSGGTTYNEQYF. CDR3 coding DNA: TGTGCCAGCAGCTCAAGCGGGGGGACTACCTACAATGAGCAGTACTTC.

The chain links TRBV2 to TRBJ2-1; D unresolved. This CDR3 comprises 13 residues. Germline CDR1 is SNHLY and CDR2 is FYNNEI. V lost 0 bases to trimming and J lost 4 bases, with 4 bases between them. Here the CDR3 reads CASSEAVYNEQFF. In DNA, the CDR3 is TGTGCCAGCAGTGAAGCTGTGTACAATGAGCAGTTCTTC.

This chain links TRBV11-3 with TRBJ2-3; TRBD2 is a possible D gene (5 bases). Germline loops: CDR1 SGHNT, CDR2 YENEEA. The CDR3 has 16 residues. V lost 2 bases and J 6 bases, leaving 18 bases between the germline ends. The CDR3 protein is CASSLSSTSTGDTQYF. DNA for the CDR3: TGTGCCAGCAGCTTAAGCAGCACTTCAACGGGGGATACGCAGTATTTT.

The chain uses TRBV12-3 or TRBV12-4 and TRBJ2-7; no definite D call. This CDR3 has 14 residues. Trimming shortened V by 3 bases and J by 4 bases, and 13 bases separated the two germline ends. CDR3: CASSFRVSSYEQYF. DNA for the CDR3: TGTGCCAGCAGTTTTAGGGTCTCGTCATACGAGCAGTACTTC.

The rearrangement links TRBV28 to TRBJ1-4; maybe TRBD1 (5 bases). V gave up 6 bases and J gave up 7 bases, with 15 bases separating them. CDR1 MDHEN and CDR2 SYDVKM come from the germline V gene. The CDR3 is 14 amino acids. CDR3 residues: CASRAMGDGEKLFF. The CDR3, as DNA: TGTGCCAGCAGGGCTATGGGGGACGGTGAAAAACTGTTTTTT.